The rows below give T cell receptor beta chains drawn from one sample of a study of beta chain features in type 1 diabetes. Here immunoSEQ multiplex PCR was the method, and the copy in TCRdb shows in-frame clones only, minus some. This sample has 680,000 or so clones, with 13% found just once. The sequencing input was naive CD4+ T cells from blood. The receptor source for this set is a man aged 18 to 30 with type 1 diabetes. Each CDR3 is given with its conserved first and last residue. D genes are given only for firm matches. Some rows have no size entry. The others give once, few or many, or a class for an expanded clone.

cdr3_aa cdr3_nt j_call clone_size d_call v_call
CASISKQGTLMNTEAFF TGTGCCAGTATCTCTAAACAGGGGACCCTAATGAACACTGAAGCTTTCTTT TRBJ1-1 NA TRBD1 TRBV19
CASSYSGTGVLEQYF TGTGCCAGCAGTTACTCCGGGACAGGGGTATTGGAGCAGTACTTC TRBJ2-7 few TRBD1 TRBV6-5
CASSQNHPGPQETQYF TGTGCCAGCTCACAAAACCATCCGGGTCCGCAAGAGACCCAGTACTTC TRBJ2-5 NA NA TRBV18
CASSLTTDTEAFF TGTGCCAGCAGCTTAACTACCGACACTGAAGCTTTCTTT TRBJ1-1 NA NA TRBV7-3
CSVRGSRFEAFF TGCAGCGTTCGGGGGAGCAGGTTTGAAGCTTTCTTT TRBJ1-1 few NA TRBV29-1
CATPVGQGDEKLFF TGTGCCACGCCGGTGGGACAGGGCGATGAAAAACTGTTTTTT TRBJ1-4 NA TRBD1 TRBV28
CASGHTGELFF TGCGCCAGCGGCCACACCGGGGAGCTGTTTTTT TRBJ2-2 NA NA TRBV23-1
CASSSTGGIDEKLFF TGTGCCAGCAGTTCGACAGGGGGAATCGACGAAAAACTGTTTTTT TRBJ1-4 few TRBD1 TRBV7-9
CASSVMPGSDTQYF TGTGCCAGCAGTGTGATGCCGGGCTCAGATACGCAGTATTTT TRBJ2-3 few NA TRBV6-4
CASSVLQGITEAFF TGTGCCAGCAGCGTATTACAGGGGATCACTGAAGCTTTCTTT TRBJ1-1 NA TRBD1 TRBV9
CASSPGTAYYGYTF TGTGCCAGCAGCCCCGGGACAGCCTACTATGGCTACACCTTC TRBJ1-2 few TRBD1 TRBV6-6
CAWTPRGTGYGYTF TGTGCCTGGACCCCTAGGGGGACAGGCTATGGCTACACCTTC TRBJ1-2 few TRBD1 TRBV30
CASSLAREYEQYF TGTGCCAGCAGCTTAGCCCGAGAGTACGAGCAGTACTTC TRBJ2-7 NA NA TRBV7-6
CASGQGETQYF TGTGCCAGCGGACAGGGCGAGACCCAGTACTTC TRBJ2-5 few TRBD1 TRBV5-4
CAWATGAGTEAFF TGTGCCTGGGCGACAGGGGCAGGGACTGAAGCTTTCTTT TRBJ1-1 NA TRBD1 TRBV30
CAWNRGPSSYEQYF TGTGCCTGGAACAGGGGTCCGAGCTCCTACGAGCAGTACTTC TRBJ2-7 few TRBD1 TRBV30
CATSRDQGNEKLFF TGTGCCACCAGCAGAGATCAGGGTAATGAAAAACTGTTTTTT TRBJ1-4 NA NA TRBV15
CASSETVSYAQYF TGTGCCAGCAGTGAAACCGTTTCCTACGCGCAGTACTTC TRBJ2-7 few NA TRBV6-1
CASSQVRDVPNIQYF TGCGCCAGCAGCCAAGTCAGGGATGTGCCGAACATTCAGTACTTC TRBJ2-4 few NA TRBV4-1
CASRGTSEETQYF TGTGCCAGCAGAGGGACTAGCGAGGAGACCCAGTACTTC TRBJ2-5 few TRBD2 TRBV6-1
CASSQDLGSGNTIYF TGCGCCAGCAGCCAAGACCTGGGGTCGGGAAACACCATATATTTT TRBJ1-3 NA NA TRBV4-1
CASSWRIQETQYF TGTGCCAGCAGTTGGAGGATCCAAGAGACCCAGTACTTC TRBJ2-5 few NA TRBV2
CASSLSGQVFYEQYF TGTGCCAGCAGTCTCTCCGGACAGGTTTTCTACGAGCAGTACTTC TRBJ2-7 few TRBD1 TRBV28
CASSLDLAFTDTQYF TGTGCCAGCAGCTTAGACCTAGCGTTCACAGATACGCAGTATTTT TRBJ2-3 NA NA TRBV7-9
CASLPGDTYEQYF TGTGCCAGCTTGCCCGGGGACACCTACGAGCAGTACTTC TRBJ2-7 few NA TRBV6-5
CASSERGRNTEAFF TGTGCCAGCAGTGAACGGGGACGGAACACTGAAGCTTTCTTT TRBJ1-1 NA NA TRBV25-1
CASSPPTGQNYGYTF TGTGCCAGCAGCCCTCCGACAGGGCAGAACTATGGCTACACCTTC TRBJ1-2 once TRBD1 TRBV5-4
CASSFGSYGYTF TGTGCCAGCAGCTTCGGCAGTTATGGCTACACCTTC TRBJ1-2 NA NA TRBV5-4
CASSFKSLGLDEQFF TGTGCCAGCAGCTTTAAGTCGCTCGGCCTCGATGAGCAGTTCTTC TRBJ2-1 NA NA TRBV11-2
CASTQGGGRVDTQYF TGTGCCAGCACCCAAGGGGGGGGCCGGGTAGATACGCAGTATTTT TRBJ2-3 few NA TRBV7-2
CAYGGPTGSPLHF TGTGCTTACGGGGGCCCAACGGGGTCACCCCTCCACTTT TRBJ1-6 NA NA TRBV30
CASSPAGNTEAFF TGTGCCAGCTCACCGGCAGGGAACACTGAAGCTTTCTTT TRBJ1-1 NA NA TRBV18
CAWSGQTPYEQYF TGTGCCTGGAGTGGACAGACGCCCTACGAGCAGTACTTC TRBJ2-7 NA NA TRBV30